The source of this TCR beta chain is a study of early T cells in non-severe SARS-CoV-2 infection. Study conclusions and caveats: Anti-spike CD8 specificities were favored by VDJdb matching, whose results missed private and CD4 specificities.

This clonotype has at least ten counts. The antigen remains undetermined. V lost 0 bases and J 0 bases, leaving 11 bases between the germline ends. Germline V gene sequence: CDR1 DFQATT, CDR2 SNEGSKA (reference sequence). CDR3 length: 15 residues. Individual cDNA molecules were tagged with unique molecular identifiers. Using its own MiXCR run on the 5' RACE reads, TCRdb lists one record per CDR3 protein. This table holds more than 55,000 distinct CDR3 sequences, 10% to 15% found once. Sequencing input: whole blood. The TCR sequence derives from an adult who was a healthcare worker with PCR-confirmed SARS-CoV-2 infection or an uninfected control (not recorded which). V gene TRBV20-1 combines with J gene TRBJ2-5; the D is unclear. This CDR3 is CSARDSKHNQETQYF. The CDR3 bases are TGCAGTGCTAGAGATTCTAAGCACAACCAAGAGACCCAGTACTTC.